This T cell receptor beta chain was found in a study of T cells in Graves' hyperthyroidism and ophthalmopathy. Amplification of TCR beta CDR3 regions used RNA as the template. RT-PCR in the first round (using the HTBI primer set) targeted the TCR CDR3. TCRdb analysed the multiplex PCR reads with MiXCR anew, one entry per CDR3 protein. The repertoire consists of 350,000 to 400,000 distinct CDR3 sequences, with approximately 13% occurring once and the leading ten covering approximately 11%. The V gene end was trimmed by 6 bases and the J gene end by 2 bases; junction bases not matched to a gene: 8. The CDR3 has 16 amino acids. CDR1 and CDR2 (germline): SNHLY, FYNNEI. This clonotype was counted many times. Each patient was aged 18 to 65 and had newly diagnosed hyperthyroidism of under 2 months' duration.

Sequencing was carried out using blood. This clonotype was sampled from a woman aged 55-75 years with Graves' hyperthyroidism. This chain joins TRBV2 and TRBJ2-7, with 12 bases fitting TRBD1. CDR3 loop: CASRGDRGQRTYEQYF. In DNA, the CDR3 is TGTGCCAGCAGAGGGGACAGGGGGCAAAGAACCTACGAGCAGTACTTC.